This TCR beta chain was captured in a study of blood T cell repertoires in COVID-19 (dated by TCRdb to 2018 to 2021). For the study in its entirety: Samples from collaborators originated in the United States, Italy and Spain and spanned both the acute and convalescent phases of COVID-19. The material from the prospective study consisted of cDNA or gDNA derived from T cells, B-cell-depleted T cells, or PBMCs. Samples were obtained from the ongoing ImmuneRACE study (first 160 participants) and from 1,254 subjects provided by 6 global collaborators. Sample metadata almost always included a de-identified subject ID, COVID-19 status, age in years and sex. Deeply sampled blood TCRbeta repertoires from subjects exposed to, actively infected with, or recovered from COVID-19 were included in the dataset. Where available, HLA class I and class II types were obtained from metadata supplied by the sample provider rather than from assay-based typing. The repertoires were released in a freely available public database intended as a resource for research on the immune response to SARS-CoV-2. Results and caveats for the whole study, not just this receptor: The amount of clinical and demographic metadata varied by source and participant and was provided uncurated.

Collaborating institutions collected whole blood in K2EDTA tubes following their own protocols. For TCRbeta analysis, collaborators shipped samples as frozen whole blood, isolated PBMCs, or DNA extracted from either of those sample types. Details on this clone: The antigen this receptor binds is unknown. There are no base qualities to consult, and no much larger clone falls within one base.

The immunoSEQ Assay, a bias-controlled multiplex PCR, was used to amplify TCRbeta CDR3 regions from genomic DNA. The authors' analysis ran thus. Nucleated cell counts per sample were estimated from amplification of reference gene primers within the assay. To quantify the absolute abundance of each unique TCRbeta CDR3 rearrangement, sequence reads were collapsed and filtered. Productive Simpson clonality was computed per sample as the square root of Simpson's diversity index over productive rearrangements. TCRdb's version of the immuneACCESS table is confined to in-frame rearrangements and falls short of the full clone set. An unresolved V gene accounts for under half of the shortfall where checked; the remainder is of unknown origin. The D gene and trimming were derived from the DNA, and the V and J assignments and clone size from that table. The sample table shows approximately 180,000 clones, and approximately 79% are seen once. The ten largest make up around 24% of the sample.

The CDR3 sequence holds 13 residues, the cysteine and phenylalanine included. Of the read, only the CDR3 DNA is kept; its 39 bases are in frame from base 1. The germline V gene (reference sequence) yields DFQATT for CDR1 and SNEGSKA for CDR2. V and J are trimmed by 3 bases and 3 bases, and the gene matches miss 4 bases of the junction. Sequencing was done on a sample of peripheral blood. The chain was built from TRBV20-1 and TRBJ1-1; 7 nucleotides in the junction match TRBD1. The source is a woman in her seventies with acute or convalescent COVID-19. The nucleotide sequence is TGCAGTGCTAGTATGACAGGGCACACTGAAGCTTTCTTT. Its product reads: CSASMTGHTEAFF.